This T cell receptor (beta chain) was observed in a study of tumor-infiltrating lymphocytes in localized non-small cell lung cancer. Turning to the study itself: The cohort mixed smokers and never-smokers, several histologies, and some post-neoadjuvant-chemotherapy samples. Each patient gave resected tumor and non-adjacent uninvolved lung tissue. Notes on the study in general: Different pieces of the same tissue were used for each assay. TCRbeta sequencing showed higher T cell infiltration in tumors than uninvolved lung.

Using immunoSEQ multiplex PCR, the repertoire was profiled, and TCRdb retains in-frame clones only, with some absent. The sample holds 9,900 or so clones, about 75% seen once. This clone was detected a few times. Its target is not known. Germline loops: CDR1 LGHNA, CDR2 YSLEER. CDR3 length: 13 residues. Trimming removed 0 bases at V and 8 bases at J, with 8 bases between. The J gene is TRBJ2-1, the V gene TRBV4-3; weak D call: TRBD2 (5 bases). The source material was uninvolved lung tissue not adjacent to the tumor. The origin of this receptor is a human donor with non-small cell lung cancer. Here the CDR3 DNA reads TGCGCCAGCAGCCAAGATTTCGGGGATGAGCAGTTCTTC. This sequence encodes CASSQDFGDEQFF.